One sample yielded the 8 T cell receptor beta chains listed below, sequenced in a study of T-cell reconstitution after alpha-beta-depleted transplantation in children. Unique molecular identifiers featured in how the TCRbeta library was prepared. TCRdb reprocessed the PCR reads via MiXCR and lists one record per CDR3 protein. This table has around 300,000 distinct CDR3 sequences, around 9.1% appearing once. The sample here was PBMCs, taken before TCRalphabeta/CD19-depleted stem cell transplant. The receptors stem from a boy younger than two with acute myeloid leukemia, due to receive a stem cell transplant.

This rearrangement joins TRBV7-2 to TRBJ1-5, with unresolved D. Germline V CDR1 and CDR2: SGHTA, FQGNSA. The CDR3 runs to 13 residues. Trimming left V 6 bases short and J 5 bases short, with 11 bases between. CDR3 nucleotide sequence: TGTGCCAGCAGTTCACATCAATATCAGCCCCAGCATTTT. This codes for CASSSHQYQPQHF.

This clonotype was detected ten times or more. V gene TRBV5-1 combines with J gene TRBJ2-5; D perhaps matches TRBD1 (5 bases). The CDR3 is made up of 14 amino acids. V was trimmed by 0 bases and J by 3 bases, leaving 9 bases between them. Germline CDR1 is SGHRS and CDR2 is YFSETQ. The CDR3 spells CASSLDRMEETQYF. The CDR3 DNA is TGCGCCAGCAGCTTGGACAGGATGGAAGAGACCCAGTACTTC.

This clonotype was recorded many times. The chain has TRBV5-5 and TRBJ1-1; a possible D gene is TRBD1 (5 bases). Germline CDR1 reads SGHKS; CDR2 reads YYEKEE (reference sequence). V gave up 4 bases and J gave up 3 bases, with 16 bases separating them. The length of the CDR3 is 15 residues. CDR3 amino acids: CASSLSGRVDTEAFF. CDR3 bases: TGTGCCAGCAGCCTTTCGGGACGAGTGGACACTGAAGCTTTCTTT.

This clonotype occurred many times. The chain is built from TRBV6-5 and TRBJ2-4; perhaps TRBD1 as D (8 bases). V was shortened by 1 base and J by 9 bases, with 13 bases between the two germline ends. The CDR3 sequence is 14 residues long. From germline, CDR1 is MNHEY and CDR2 SVGAGI. The CDR3 DNA reads as TGTGCCAGCAGTTACTTACAGGGGGGGGGCATTCAGTACTTC. It translates to CASSYLQGGGIQYF.

This clonotype was seen ten or more times. The chain uses TRBV7-9 and TRBJ1-6; 7 nucleotides match TRBD1. This CDR3 has 15 residues. The J segment lost 12 bases and the V segment lost 3 bases, leaving 11 bases of the junction unmatched. The germline V gene has CDR1 SEHNR and CDR2 FQNEAQ (reference sequence). The CDR3 DNA reads TGTGCCAGCAGCTTGGGCAATGGACAGGCTGAACCCCTCCACTTT. It yields the protein CASSLGNGQAEPLHF.

This clonotype was detected ten times or more. The rearrangement links TRBV5-4 to TRBJ2-7; 14 positions agree with TRBD2. Trimming at V came to 4 bases and at J to 7 bases, leaving 13 bases not matched to a gene. The germline CDR1 and CDR2 sequences are SGHNT and YYREEE (reference sequence). This CDR3 contains 17 residues. CDR3 in amino acids: CASSVNRGLAGGKEQYF. In DNA form, the CDR3 reads TGTGCCAGCAGCGTCAACCGCGGACTAGCGGGAGGTAAAGAGCAGTACTTC.

In the case of this clonotype: A read error may explain this, as a much larger clone is one base away. The chain carries TRBV10-2 and TRBJ2-1; maybe TRBD1 (6 bases). Germline CDR1 is WSHSY and CDR2 is SAAADI. CDR3 length: 15 amino acids. The CDR3 DNA follows: TGCGCCAGCAGTGAGTGGGGACACATCTACAATGACCAGTTCTTC. Protein: CASSEWGHIYNDQFF.

This clonotype was counted many times. The V and J genes are TRBV6-1 and TRBJ2-5; TRBD2 agrees at 10 bases. The CDR3 has 18 amino acids. The germline CDR1 and CDR2 sequences are MNHNS and SASEGT. Trimming took 6 bases from V and 5 from J; bases not matched to a gene: 18. The DNA of the CDR3 is TGTGCCAGCAGATCCCCCGCGGGACTAGCGTTAACTGGCGAGACCCAGTACTTC. This sequence encodes CASRSPAGLALTGETQYF.